This T cell receptor beta chain was captured in a study of early T cells in non-severe SARS-CoV-2 infection. One entry per CDR3 protein results from TCRdb running MiXCR on the 5' RACE reads. This table holds under 50,000 distinct CDR3 sequences, approximately 4.1% found once. This clonotype was observed at least ten times. The CDR3 is 14 residues long. Per germline, CDR1 KGHDR and CDR2 SFDVKD. The germline V and J ends were trimmed by 2 bases and 12 bases, with 16 bases remaining between them. Source material: whole blood. The sequence came from an adult who was a healthcare worker with PCR-confirmed SARS-CoV-2 infection or an uninfected control (not recorded which). The chain joins TRBV24-1 to TRBJ2-1; D is possibly TRBD2 (5 bases). CDR3 nucleotides: TGTGCCACCAGTGATTCCCTCGTCCCTCGGGGGCAGTTCTTC. Encoded protein: CATSDSLVPRGQFF.